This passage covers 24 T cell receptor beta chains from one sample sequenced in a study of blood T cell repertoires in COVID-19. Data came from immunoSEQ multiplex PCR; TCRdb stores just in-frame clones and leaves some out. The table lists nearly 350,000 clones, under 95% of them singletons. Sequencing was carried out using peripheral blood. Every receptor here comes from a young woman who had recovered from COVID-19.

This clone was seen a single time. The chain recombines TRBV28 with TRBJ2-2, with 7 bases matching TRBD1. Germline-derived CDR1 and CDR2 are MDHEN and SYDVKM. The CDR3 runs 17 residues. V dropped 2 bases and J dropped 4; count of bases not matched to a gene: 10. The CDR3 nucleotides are TGTGCCAGCAGTTTAGAGCCACTCGGACAGGTCACCGGGGAGCTGTTTTTT. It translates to CASSLEPLGQVTGELFF.

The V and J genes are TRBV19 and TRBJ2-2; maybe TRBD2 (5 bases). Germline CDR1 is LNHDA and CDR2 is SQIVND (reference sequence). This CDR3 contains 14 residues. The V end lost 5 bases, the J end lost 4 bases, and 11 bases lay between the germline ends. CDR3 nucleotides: TGTGCCAGTAGTCCCAGCGGTCTCACCGGGGAGCTGTTTTTT. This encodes CASSPSGLTGELFF.

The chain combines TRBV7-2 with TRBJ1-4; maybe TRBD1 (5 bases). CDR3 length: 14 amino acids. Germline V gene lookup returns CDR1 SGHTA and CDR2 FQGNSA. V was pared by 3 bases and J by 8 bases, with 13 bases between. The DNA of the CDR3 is TGTGCCAGCAGCTTGGCCGGGGGTGGGGAAAAACTGTTTTTT. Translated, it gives CASSLAGGGEKLFF.

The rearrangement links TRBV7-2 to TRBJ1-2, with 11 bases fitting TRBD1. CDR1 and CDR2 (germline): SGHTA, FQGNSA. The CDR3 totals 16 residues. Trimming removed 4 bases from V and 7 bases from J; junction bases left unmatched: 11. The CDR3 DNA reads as TGTGCCAGCAGCTCCGAACCTGGGGGACAGGGGGGTGGCTACACCTTC. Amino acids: CASSSEPGGQGGGYTF.

CDR3 sequence (DNA): TGTGCCGGCACGACAGGGCCGGCTGGCTACACCTTC. Translated: CAGTTGPAGYTF. This chain links TRBV6-6 with TRBJ1-2; 7 positions match TRBD1. V trimming: 11 bases; J trimming: 7 bases; junction bases outside the gene matches: 10. This CDR3 region has 12 residues. Germline CDR1 MNHNY, CDR2 SVGAGI (reference sequence).

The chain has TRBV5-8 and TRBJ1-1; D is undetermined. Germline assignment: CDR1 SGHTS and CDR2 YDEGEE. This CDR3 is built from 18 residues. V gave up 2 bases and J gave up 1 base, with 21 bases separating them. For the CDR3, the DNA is TGTGCCAGCAGCTTAACCCGATTCCCGTTCTTCAGGAACACTGAAGCTTTCTTT. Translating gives CASSLTRFPFFRNTEAFF.

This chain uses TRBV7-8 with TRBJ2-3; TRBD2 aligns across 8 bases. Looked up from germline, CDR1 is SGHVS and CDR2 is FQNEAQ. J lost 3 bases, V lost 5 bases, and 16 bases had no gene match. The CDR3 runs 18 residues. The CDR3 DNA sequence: TGTGCCAGCAGCACCCGAAGGGGCACTAGCGGAATGACAGATACGCAGTATTTT. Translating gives CASSTRRGTSGMTDTQYF. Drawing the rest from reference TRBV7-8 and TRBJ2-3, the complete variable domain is GAGVSQSPRYKVAKRGQDVALRCDPISGHVSLFWYQQALGQGPEFLTYFQNEAQLDKSGLPSDRFFAERPEGSVSTLKIQRTQQEDSAVYLCASSTRRGTSGMTDTQYFGPGTRLTVL.

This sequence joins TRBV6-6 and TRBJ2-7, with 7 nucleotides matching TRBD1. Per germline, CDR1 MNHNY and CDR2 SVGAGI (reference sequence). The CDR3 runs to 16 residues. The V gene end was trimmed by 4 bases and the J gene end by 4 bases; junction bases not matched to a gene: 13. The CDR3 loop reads CASSFETGTASYEQYV. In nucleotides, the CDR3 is TGTGCCAGCAGTTTCGAAACCGGGACAGCAAGTTACGAGCAGTACGTC.

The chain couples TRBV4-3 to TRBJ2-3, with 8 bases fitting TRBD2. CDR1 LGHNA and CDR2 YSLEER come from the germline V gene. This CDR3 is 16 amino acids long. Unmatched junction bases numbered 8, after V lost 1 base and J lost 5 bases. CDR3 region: CASSQGAAGGLDTQYF. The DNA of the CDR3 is TGCGCCAGCAGCCAAGGAGCTGCGGGAGGCTTAGATACGCAGTATTTT.

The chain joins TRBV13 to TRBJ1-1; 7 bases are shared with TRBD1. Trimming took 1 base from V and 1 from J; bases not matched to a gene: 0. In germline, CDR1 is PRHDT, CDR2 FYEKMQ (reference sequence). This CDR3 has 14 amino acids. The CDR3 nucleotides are TGTGCCAGCAGCTTAGACAGGGGGAACACTGAAGCTTTCTTT. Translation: CASSLDRGNTEAFF.

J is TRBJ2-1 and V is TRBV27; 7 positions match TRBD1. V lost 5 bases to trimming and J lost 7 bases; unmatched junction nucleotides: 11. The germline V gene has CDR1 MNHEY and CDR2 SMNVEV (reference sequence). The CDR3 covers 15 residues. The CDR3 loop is CASSPRWDRPNEQFF. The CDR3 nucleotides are TGTGCCAGCAGTCCCCGCTGGGACAGACCTAATGAGCAGTTCTTC.

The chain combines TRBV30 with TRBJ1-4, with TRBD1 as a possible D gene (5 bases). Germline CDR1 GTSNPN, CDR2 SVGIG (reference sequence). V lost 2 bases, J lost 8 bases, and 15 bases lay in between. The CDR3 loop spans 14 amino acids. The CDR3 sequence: CAWSRSGGDEKLFF. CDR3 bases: TGTGCCTGGAGTCGGTCGGGCGGGGACGAAAAACTGTTTTTT.

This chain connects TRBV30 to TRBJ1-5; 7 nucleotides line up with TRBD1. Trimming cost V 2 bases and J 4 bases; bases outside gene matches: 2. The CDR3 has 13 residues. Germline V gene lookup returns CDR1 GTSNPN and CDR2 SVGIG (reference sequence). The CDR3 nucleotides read TGTGCCTGGAGTCCCAGGGGGAATCAGCCCCAGCATTTT. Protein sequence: CAWSPRGNQPQHF.

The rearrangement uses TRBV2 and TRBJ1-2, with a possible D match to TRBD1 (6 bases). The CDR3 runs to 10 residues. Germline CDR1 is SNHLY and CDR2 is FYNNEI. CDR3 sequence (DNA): TGTGAGGGGGGGAGAGGAGGCTACACCTTC. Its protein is CEGGRGGYTF. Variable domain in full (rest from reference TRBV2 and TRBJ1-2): EPEVTQTPSHQVTQMGQEVILRCVPISNHLYFYWYRQILGQKVEFLVSFYNNEISEKSEIFDDQFSVERPDGSNFTLKIRSTKLEDSAMYFCEGGRGGYTFGSGTRLTVV.

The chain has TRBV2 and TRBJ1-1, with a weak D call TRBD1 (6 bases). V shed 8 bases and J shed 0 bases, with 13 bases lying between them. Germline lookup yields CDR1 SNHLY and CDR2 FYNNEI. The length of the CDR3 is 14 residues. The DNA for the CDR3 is TGTGCCAGCGCCACCGACAGGATGAACACTGAAGCTTTCTTT. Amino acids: CASATDRMNTEAFF.

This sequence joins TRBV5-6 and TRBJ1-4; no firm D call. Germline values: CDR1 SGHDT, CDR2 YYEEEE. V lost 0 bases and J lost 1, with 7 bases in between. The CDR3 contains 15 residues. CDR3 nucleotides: TGTGCCAGCAGCTTGGCCGTGTTAACTAATGAAAAACTGTTTTTT. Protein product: CASSLAVLTNEKLFF.

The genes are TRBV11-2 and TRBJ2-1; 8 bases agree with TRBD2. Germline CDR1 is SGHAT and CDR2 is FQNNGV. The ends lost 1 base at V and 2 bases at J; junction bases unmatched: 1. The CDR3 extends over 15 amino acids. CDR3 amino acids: CASSLGLAPYNEQFF. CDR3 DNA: TGTGCCAGCAGCTTAGGACTAGCGCCCTACAATGAGCAGTTCTTC.

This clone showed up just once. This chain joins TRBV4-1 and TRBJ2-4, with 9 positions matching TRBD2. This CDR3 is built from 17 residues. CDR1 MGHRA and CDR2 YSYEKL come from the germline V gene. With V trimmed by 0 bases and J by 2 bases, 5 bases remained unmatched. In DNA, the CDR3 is TGCGCCAGCAGCCAAGATTTTAGCGGGAGACCCAAAAACATTCAGTACTTC. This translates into CASSQDFSGRPKNIQYF.

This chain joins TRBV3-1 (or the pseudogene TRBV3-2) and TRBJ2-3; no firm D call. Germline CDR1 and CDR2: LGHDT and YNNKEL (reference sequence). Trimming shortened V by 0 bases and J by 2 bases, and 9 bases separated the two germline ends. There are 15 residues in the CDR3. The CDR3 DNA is TGTGCCAGCAGCCAAGACGGAACTATCACAGATACGCAGTATTTT. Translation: CASSQDGTITDTQYF.

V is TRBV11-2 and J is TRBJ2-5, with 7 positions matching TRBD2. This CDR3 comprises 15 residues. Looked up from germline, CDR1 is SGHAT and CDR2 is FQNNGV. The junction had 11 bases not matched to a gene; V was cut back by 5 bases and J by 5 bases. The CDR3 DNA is TGTGCCAGCAGCCCATATAAGCGGGATGGGGAGACCCAGTACTTC. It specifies CASSPYKRDGETQYF.

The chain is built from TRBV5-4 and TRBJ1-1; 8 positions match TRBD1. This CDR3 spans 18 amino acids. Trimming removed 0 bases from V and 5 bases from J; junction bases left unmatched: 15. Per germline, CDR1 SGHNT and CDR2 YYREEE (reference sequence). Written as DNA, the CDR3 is TGTGCCAGCAGCTTGGGATTGGGAGACAGGGGAGTCAGGACTGAAGCTTTCTTT. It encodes CASSLGLGDRGVRTEAFF.

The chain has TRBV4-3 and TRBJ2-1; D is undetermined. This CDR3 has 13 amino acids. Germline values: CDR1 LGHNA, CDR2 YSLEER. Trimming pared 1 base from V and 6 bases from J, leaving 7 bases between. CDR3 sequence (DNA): TGCGCCAGCAGCCAAGGACTGCTCAATGAGCAGTTCTTC. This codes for CASSQGLLNEQFF.

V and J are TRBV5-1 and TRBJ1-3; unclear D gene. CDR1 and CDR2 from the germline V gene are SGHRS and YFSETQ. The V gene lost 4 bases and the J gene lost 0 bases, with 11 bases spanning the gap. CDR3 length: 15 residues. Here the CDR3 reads CASSPMGSSGNTIYF. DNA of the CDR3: TGCGCCAGCAGCCCGATGGGGAGCTCTGGAAACACCATATATTTT.

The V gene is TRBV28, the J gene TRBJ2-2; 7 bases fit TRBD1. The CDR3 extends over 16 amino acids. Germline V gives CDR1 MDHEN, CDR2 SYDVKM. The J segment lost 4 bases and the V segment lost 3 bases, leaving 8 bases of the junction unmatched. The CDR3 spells CASSLSGQATTGELFF. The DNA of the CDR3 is TGTGCCAGCAGTTTGAGCGGACAGGCGACCACCGGGGAGCTGTTTTTT.